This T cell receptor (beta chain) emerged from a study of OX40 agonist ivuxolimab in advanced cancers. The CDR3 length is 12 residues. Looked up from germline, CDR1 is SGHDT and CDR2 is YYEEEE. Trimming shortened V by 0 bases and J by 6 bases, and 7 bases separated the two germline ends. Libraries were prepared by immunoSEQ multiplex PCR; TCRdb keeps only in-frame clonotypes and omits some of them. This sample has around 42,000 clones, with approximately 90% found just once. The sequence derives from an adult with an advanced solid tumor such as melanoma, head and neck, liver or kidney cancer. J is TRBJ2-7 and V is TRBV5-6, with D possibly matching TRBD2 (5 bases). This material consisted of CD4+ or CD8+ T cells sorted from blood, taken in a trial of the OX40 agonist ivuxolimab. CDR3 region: CASSLGGPEQYF. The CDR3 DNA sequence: TGTGCCAGCAGCTTGGGCGGGCCCGAGCAGTACTTC.